The 21 T cell receptor beta chains reported below all come from one sample, sequenced in a study of T cell repertoires in cytomegalovirus infection. Their target antigens are unknown. TCRdb fed the reads into MiXCR, producing one record per CDR3 protein. Among about 890,000 distinct CDR3 sequences listed, 30% to 40% were seen once. Specimen: cultured CD8+ T cells from PBMCs, collected from culture after CMV antigen stimulation. Receptors were obtained from a human donor in good health (CMV status not recorded). Some clones in this sample may be carry-over from other donors' samples.

The V gene is TRBV4-2, the J gene TRBJ1-2; 8 bases fit TRBD1. Losses at the gene ends were 0 bases for V and 3 bases for J; bases not matched to a gene: 9. Germline V gene lookup returns CDR1 LGHNA and CDR2 YNFKEQ. The CDR3 has 17 amino acids. The CDR3 nucleotides are TGTGCCAGCAGCCAAGACGGACAGGGAGTGAGAGACTATGGCTACACCTTC. It translates to CASSQDGQGVRDYGYTF.

This clonotype appeared many times. The chain has TRBV7-9 and TRBJ2-7; D uncertain. This CDR3 has 14 amino acids. The ends were cut back, 5 bases at V and 2 bases at J, with 13 bases in the middle. The germline V gene encodes CDR1 SEHNR and CDR2 FQNEAQ (reference sequence). The CDR3: CASSARQGAYEQYF. The CDR3 nucleotides read TGTGCCAGCAGCGCCCGACAAGGAGCCTACGAGCAGTACTTC.

The chain couples TRBV4-2 to TRBJ2-7; TRBD2 agrees at 7 bases. V lost 0 bases and J lost 7; bases outside the gene matches: 6. The CDR3 runs 14 residues. Germline CDR1 is LGHNA and CDR2 is YNFKEQ. Here the CDR3 DNA reads TGTGCCAGCAGCCAAGATCGGGGGGTTAAGGAGCAGTACTTC. Translation: CASSQDRGVKEQYF.

This chain connects TRBV12-3 or TRBV12-4 to TRBJ2-3, with TRBD2 matching 9 bases. This CDR3 comprises 15 residues. The V segment lost 8 bases and the J segment 0 bases; nucleotides outside the gene matches: 6. The CDR3 DNA sequence: TGTGCCAGCGGCCTAGCGGGGTCTAGCACAGATACGCAGTATTTT. It codes for CASGLAGSSTDTQYF.

This rearrangement joins TRBV10-3 to TRBJ2-1; 10 bases match TRBD2. In germline, CDR1 is ENHRY, CDR2 SYGVKD. V was clipped by 4 bases and J by 5 bases; unmatched bases: 5. The CDR3 is 15 amino acids. CDR3 protein: CAISVTSGAHNEQFF. CDR3 sequence (DNA): TGTGCCATCAGTGTCACTAGCGGGGCCCACAATGAGCAGTTCTTC.

Comment on this clonotype: Being one base from a much bigger clone, this may be a read error. The rearrangement uses TRBV4-2 and TRBJ1-2, with D unclear. The CDR3 spans 14 residues. The V end was cut by 0 bases, the J end by 6 bases, with 11 bases between. Germline V CDR1 and CDR2: LGHNA, YNFKEQ. CDR3 in DNA: TGTGCCAGCAGCCAAGATCACGATGGCGATGGCTACACCTTC. It is translated as CASSQDHDGDGYTF.

This sequence joins TRBV6-5 and TRBJ2-1; D possibly uses TRBD1 or TRBD2 (5 bases each). The V gene lost 8 bases and the J gene lost 9 bases, with 11 bases spanning the gap. Germline V lookup: CDR1 MNHEY, CDR2 SVGAGI. The CDR3 loop spans 11 amino acids. The CDR3 sequence is CASLYGTEQFF. In DNA, the CDR3 is TGTGCCAGCCTTTACGGGACTGAGCAGTTCTTC.

This clonotype came up once. The chain is built from TRBV9 and TRBJ1-4; D gene unclear. Per the germline V gene, CDR1 is SGDLS and CDR2 is YYNGEE. V gave up 3 bases and J gave up 12 bases, with 15 bases separating them. This CDR3 comprises 13 residues. The CDR3 DNA reads TGTGCCAGCAGCGCGGGAGCGGATTCGGAACTGTTTTTT. This sequence encodes CASSAGADSELFF.

There are a few counts of this clonotype. This chain's CDR3 is CASSFGGGGYYNEQFF. In nucleotides, the CDR3 is TGTGCCAGCAGCTTTGGGGGCGGGGGCTACTACAATGAGCAGTTCTTC. The chain couples TRBV7-2 to TRBJ2-1; a weak D match, TRBD2 (7 bases). Trimming left V 3 bases short and J 3 bases short, with 15 bases between. The CDR3 extends over 16 amino acids. Germline V CDR1 and CDR2: SGHTA, FQGNSA.

This chain uses TRBV7-2 with TRBJ2-3; the D gene is possibly TRBD1 (6 bases). V was pared by 1 base and J by 3 bases, with 17 bases between. The CDR3 contains 17 residues. From germline, CDR1 is SGHTA and CDR2 FQGNSA. Here the CDR3 reads CASSLEGDTEVTDTQYF. The DNA of the CDR3 is TGTGCCAGCAGCTTAGAGGGGGACACCGAGGTTACAGATACGCAGTATTTT.

This clonotype was recorded at least ten times. V gene TRBV7-2 combines with J gene TRBJ1-1; D may be TRBD1 (5 bases). CDR3 length: 13 residues. The V gene's germline CDR1 is SGHTA and CDR2 FQGNSA. V was shortened by 5 bases and J by 5 bases, with 12 bases between the two germline ends. Here the CDR3 reads CASSQRGLTEAFF. For the CDR3, the DNA is TGTGCCAGCAGCCAACGGGGGTTAACTGAAGCTTTCTTT. Drawing the rest from reference TRBV7-2 and TRBJ1-1, the complete variable domain is GAGVSQSPSNKVTEKGKDVELRCDPISGHTALYWYRQSLGQGLEFLIYFQGNSAPDKSGLPSDRFSAERTGGSVSTLTIQRTQQEDSAVYLCASSQRGLTEAFFGQGTRLTVV.

This chain joins TRBV27 and TRBJ1-5; 9 bases map to TRBD1. After removal of 4 bases from V and 10 bases from J, the junction contained 8 bases not matched to a gene. CDR1 is MNHEY and CDR2 is SMNVEV in the germline V gene (reference sequence). CDR3 size: 14 residues. CDR3 nucleotide sequence: TGTGCCAGCAGTTGGACAGGGGAAGGTCGTCCCCAGCATTTT. Translated, it gives CASSWTGEGRPQHF.

This clonotype was observed at least ten times. This chain links TRBV7-6 with TRBJ1-5, with no clear D. V was clipped by 0 bases and J by 7 bases, with 10 bases between them. The CDR3 covers 14 residues. The germline V gene has CDR1 SGHVS and CDR2 FNYEAQ. In nucleotides, the CDR3 is TGTGCCAGCAGCTTAGCTACTGAGGAACAGCCCCAGCATTTT. It yields the protein CASSLATEEQPQHF.

This clonotype was picked up a small number of times. The V and J genes are TRBV6-1 and TRBJ1-5, with a possible D match to TRBD1 (5 bases). Per germline, CDR1 MNHNS and CDR2 SASEGT. The ends were cut back, 7 bases at V and 3 bases at J, with 22 bases in the middle. The CDR3 sequence is 17 residues long. DNA of the CDR3: TGTGCCAGCAAATCTGGGGCAGGGAGAGGGGTCAATCAGCCCCAGCATTTT. Amino acids: CASKSGAGRGVNQPQHF.

The chain combines TRBV6-5 with TRBJ2-1; the match to TRBD2 covers 8 bases. This CDR3 is 20 amino acids long. Per the germline V gene, CDR1 is MNHEY and CDR2 is SVGAGI. V dropped 0 bases and J dropped 0; count of bases not matched to a gene: 13. CDR3 in amino acids: CASSYSGYSGEASSYNEQFF. In DNA, the CDR3 is TGTGCCAGCAGTTACTCGGGGTATAGCGGGGAGGCGAGCTCCTACAATGAGCAGTTCTTC.

This clonotype was picked up a small number of times. The chain employs TRBV20-1 and TRBJ2-7; possibly TRBD2 for D (7 bases). The CDR3 is 14 amino acids. Per germline, CDR1 DFQATT and CDR2 SNEGSKA (reference sequence). Trimming shortened V by 0 bases and J by 4 bases, and 13 bases separated the two germline ends. This chain's CDR3 is CSARDAGRGYEQYF. In nucleotides, the CDR3 is TGCAGTGCTAGAGACGCGGGGAGGGGGTACGAGCAGTACTTC.

The V gene is TRBV7-8, the J gene TRBJ2-2, with 8 bases identical to TRBD1. Germline V CDR1 and CDR2: SGHVS, FQNEAQ. V gave up 4 bases and J gave up 3 bases; unmatched junction bases: 4. The CDR3 runs to 15 residues. DNA of the CDR3: TGTGCCAGCAGCTACATGACAGGGGACACCGGGGAGCTGTTTTTT. It codes for CASSYMTGDTGELFF. The complete variable domain, with remaining parts taken from reference TRBV7-8 and TRBJ2-2, reads GAGVSQSPRYKVAKRGQDVALRCDPISGHVSLFWYQQALGQGPEFLTYFQNEAQLDKSGLPSDRFFAERPEGSVSTLKIQRTQQEDSAVYLCASSYMTGDTGELFFGEGSRLTVL.

In its sample, this clonotype was seen once. The CDR3 sequence: CASITSGYNEQFF. Written as DNA, the CDR3 is TGTGCCAGCATAACTAGCGGTTACAATGAGCAGTTCTTC. The V call is TRBV6-1, the J call TRBJ2-1, with 8 bases identical to TRBD2. The germline gives CDR1 MNHNS, CDR2 SASEGT. V was pared by 7 bases and J by 4 bases, with 3 bases of the junction left unmatched. The CDR3 loop spans 13 amino acids.

This clonotype was observed many times. The J gene is TRBJ1-5, the V gene TRBV6-2 or TRBV6-3; D is undetermined. Germline V CDR1 and CDR2: MNHEY, SVGEGT. This CDR3 has 14 residues. V was pared by 2 bases and J by 4 bases, with 9 bases between. The CDR3 nucleotides are TGTGCCAGCAGTTACAGACTTACGAATCAGCCCCAGCATTTT. Translated, it gives CASSYRLTNQPQHF.

This sequence joins TRBV4-1 and TRBJ2-5; 7 positions match TRBD1. The germline gives CDR1 MGHRA, CDR2 YSYEKL. The length of the CDR3 is 14 residues. The ends lost 4 bases at V and 4 bases at J; junction bases unmatched: 6. The CDR3 DNA follows: TGCGCCAGCAGCCGTACGACAGGGTCAGAGACCCAGTACTTC. The encoded protein is CASSRTTGSETQYF.

This clonotype was detected only a few times. The chain combines TRBV6-5 with TRBJ2-3, with D possibly being TRBD2 (5 bases). Germline CDR1 MNHEY, CDR2 SVGAGI. The CDR3 has 11 amino acids. Deletions cut 7 bases from V and 6 bases from J, with 8 bases between. CDR3 nucleotides: TGTGCCAGCACTAGCCCTGATACGCAGTATTTT. Translation gives CASTSPDTQYF.